What follows are 14 T cell receptor beta chains derived from one specimen sequenced in a study of CD8+CD57+ T cells in acquired aplastic anemia. CDR3 and TCR beta VDJ profiling relied on genomic DNA as the template. TCRdb redid the calling of the reads with MiXCR, one entry per CDR3 protein. Of some 170,000 distinct CDR3 sequences listed, roughly three fifths are singletons. The authors sequenced patients whose flow cytometry had shown CD8+CD57+ cell expansion. Sequences were obtained from sorted CD4+, CD8+, or CD8+CD57+ T cells (not recorded which) from PBMCs. The receptors were sampled from a human donor with aplastic anemia.

This clonotype appeared a few times. This chain uses TRBV29-1 with TRBJ1-1; no clear D. Germline V gene data show CDR1 as SQVTM and CDR2 as ANQGSEA. V was clipped by 6 bases and J by 5 bases, with 10 bases between them. The CDR3 has 11 residues. DNA for the CDR3: TGCAGCGTGGCACGAGGAACTGAAGCTTTCTTT. Its protein is CSVARGTEAFF.

This clonotype was observed at least ten times. The chain is built from TRBV5-1 and TRBJ2-2; D gene ambiguous. The CDR3 sequence is 14 residues long. Trimming stripped 0 bases from V and 9 bases from J, with 12 bases between. Looked up from germline, CDR1 is SGHRS and CDR2 is YFSETQ. The CDR3 sequence: CASSLAAIQRELFF. The CDR3 DNA reads as TGCGCCAGCAGCTTGGCGGCAATACAGCGGGAGCTGTTTTTT.

The chain is built from TRBV20-1 and TRBJ1-6; possible D gene TRBD1, 6 bases. V lost 4 bases and J lost 16, with 14 bases in between. CDR3 length: 11 residues. Looked up from germline, CDR1 is DFQATT and CDR2 is SNEGSKA (reference sequence). For the CDR3, the DNA is TGCAGTGCTACCAGGACAGTTCTTCTCCACTTT. Residues: CSATRTVLLHF.

In its sample, this clonotype ranks as medium-sized (0.01 to 0.1%). CDR3 protein: CASSPTMTGVDLHF. CDR3 in DNA: TGTGCCAGCAGTCCAACAATGACAGGGGTAGACCTCCACTTT. V usage is TRBV7-9 and J usage is TRBJ1-6; 8 bases are a match to TRBD1. Germline CDR1 is SEHNR and CDR2 is FQNEAQ (reference sequence). The CDR3 runs 14 residues. The V gene end was trimmed by 6 bases and the J gene end by 15 bases; junction bases not matched to a gene: 13. Drawing the rest from reference TRBV7-9 and TRBJ1-6, the complete variable domain is DTGVSQNPRHKITKRGQNVTFRCDPISEHNRLYWYRQTLGQGPEFLTYFQNEAQLEKSRLLSDRFSAERPKGSFSTLEIQRTEQGDSAMYLCASSPTMTGVDLHFGNGTRLTVT.

The J gene is TRBJ2-3, the V gene TRBV20-1, with D possibly being TRBD2 (6 bases). The CDR3 is 15 amino acids. V was trimmed by 8 bases and J by 4 bases, leaving 22 bases between them. Germline loops: CDR1 DFQATT, CDR2 SNEGSKA (reference sequence). This chain's CDR3 is CSSRSGADRADTQYF. For the CDR3, the DNA is TGCAGTTCGCGTTCGGGAGCGGACCGCGCAGATACGCAGTATTTT.

V is TRBV12-3 or TRBV12-4 and J is TRBJ1-2; a weak D match, TRBD1 (5 bases). The germline V and J ends were trimmed by 6 bases and 6 bases, with 14 bases remaining between them. CDR3 length: 13 residues. This chain's CDR3 is CASRRGRDDGYTF. The CDR3 DNA follows: TGTGCCAGCAGGAGGGGCAGGGATGATGGCTACACCTTC.

This chain links TRBV12-3 or TRBV12-4 with TRBJ2-3; 8 bases line up with TRBD1. The J segment lost 4 bases and the V segment lost 5 bases, leaving 5 bases of the junction unmatched. This CDR3 contains 14 residues. CDR3 residues: CASSRQGTSDTQYF. The CDR3 coding sequence is TGTGCCAGCAGTCGACAGGGGACATCAGATACGCAGTATTTT.

The gene calls are TRBV7-2 and TRBJ2-1; D gene uncertain. The CDR3 covers 15 residues. Germline V gene lookup returns CDR1 SGHTA and CDR2 FQGNSA. V was pared by 5 bases and J by 2 bases, with 13 bases between. The CDR3 spells CASSPRLAPYNEQFF. The CDR3 DNA is TGTGCCAGCAGCCCCCGACTGGCGCCCTACAATGAGCAGTTCTTC.

This clonotype occurred a few times. The chain carries TRBV18 and TRBJ2-7, with D possibly being TRBD2 (5 bases). The CDR3 sequence is 14 residues long. Germline CDR1 and CDR2: KGHSH and LQKENI. Deletions cut 1 base from V and 2 bases from J, with 9 bases between. The CDR3 protein is CASSPLGKAYEQYF. The DNA for the CDR3 is TGTGCCAGCTCACCACTCGGGAAAGCCTACGAGCAGTACTTC.

A few counts support this clonotype. The chain recombines TRBV7-8 with TRBJ1-1; 7 bases line up with TRBD1. Germline CDR1 reads SGHVS; CDR2 reads FQNEAQ. CDR3 length: 16 amino acids. V lost 5 bases to trimming and J lost 4 bases; unmatched junction nucleotides: 13. CDR3: CASSPLTGMDSTEAFF. For the CDR3, the DNA is TGTGCCAGCAGCCCGTTGACAGGGATGGATAGCACTGAAGCTTTCTTT.

J is TRBJ2-3 and V is TRBV20-1; D remains unclear. Trimming took 3 bases from V and 2 from J, leaving 9 bases between them. The germline V gene encodes CDR1 DFQATT and CDR2 SNEGSKA (reference sequence). The CDR3 consists of 13 residues. The CDR3 here is CSARVAITDTQYF. Here the CDR3 DNA reads TGCAGTGCTAGGGTAGCAATCACAGATACGCAGTATTTT.

CDR3 DNA sequence: TGCGCCAGCAGCTTGTCTAGCGGGTGGGCCGCAACCTACGAGCAGTACTTC. The encoded protein is CASSLSSGWAATYEQYF. The chain links TRBV5-1 to TRBJ2-7; 8 positions match TRBD2. V dropped 1 base and J dropped 2; count of bases not matched to a gene: 11. The germline V gene has CDR1 SGHRS and CDR2 YFSETQ. This CDR3 comprises 17 residues.

On this clonotype itself: One junction end does not reproduce the germline sequence, and a read error may be involved. The chain employs TRBV7-9 and TRBJ1-2; D is possibly TRBD1 (5 bases). CDR3 size: 13 residues. CDR1 and CDR2 (germline): SEHNR, FQNEAQ (reference sequence). CDR3 residues: CASSLQEGDGDTF. In nucleotides, the CDR3 is TGTGCCAGCAGCTTACAGGAAGGGGATGGCGACACCTTC. The full variable domain, its missing parts supplied by reference TRBV7-9 and TRBJ1-2, is DTGVSQNPRHKITKRGQNVTFRCDPISEHNRLYWYRQTLGQGPEFLTYFQNEAQLEKSRLLSDRFSAERPKGSFSTLEIQRTEQGDSAMYLCASSLQEGDGDTFGSGTRLTVV.

V gene TRBV7-2 combines with J gene TRBJ2-3, with no clear D. There are 13 residues in the CDR3. Trimming removed 3 bases at V and 4 bases at J, with 8 bases between. The germline CDR1 and CDR2 sequences are SGHTA and FQGNSA. As DNA, the CDR3 is TGTGCCAGCAGCTTCTCCCTAGCAGATACGCAGTATTTT. Translating gives CASSFSLADTQYF.